The 25 T cell receptor beta chains below come from one sample, sequenced in a study of OX40 agonist ivuxolimab in advanced cancers. Some clones are missing from TCRdb's copy, which holds only in-frame ones; the method was immunoSEQ multiplex PCR. Seen here are around 31,000 clones, 86% observed once, and the top ten hold approximately 33%. The sample here was CD4+ or CD8+ T cells sorted from blood, taken in a trial of the OX40 agonist ivuxolimab. These receptors all come from an adult with an advanced solid tumor such as melanoma, head and neck, liver or kidney cancer.

The chain links TRBV11-2 to TRBJ2-7, with TRBD2 matching over 8 bases. The CDR3 has 13 amino acids. Germline trimming cut 5 bases from V and 4 bases from J; bases unmatched to any gene: 4. Germline assignment: CDR1 SGHAT and CDR2 FQNNGV. The CDR3 bases are TGTGCCAGCAGCATCAGCGGGAGTTACGAGCAGTACTTC. This codes for CASSISGSYEQYF. The full variable domain, in which reference TRBV11-2 and TRBJ2-7 provide the parts outside the CDR3, is EAGVAQSPRYKIIEKRQSVAFWCNPISGHATLYWYQQILGQGPKLLIQFQNNGVVDDSQLPKDRFSAERLKGVDSTLKIQPAKLEDSAVYLCASSISGSYEQYFGPGTRLTVT.

This chain joins TRBV9 and TRBJ2-3; D is unclear. The germline V and J ends were trimmed by 3 bases and 6 bases, with 5 bases remaining between them. Germline CDR1 reads SGDLS; CDR2 reads YYNGEE. CDR3 size: 11 residues. This chain's CDR3 is CASSDGDTQYF. The CDR3 DNA reads TGTGCCAGCAGCGATGGGGATACGCAGTATTTT.

The rearrangement uses TRBV27 and TRBJ2-6; D possibly corresponds to TRBD1 (5 bases). CDR1 is MNHEY, CDR2 SMNVEV, per germline (reference sequence). V shed 1 base and J shed 0 bases, with 7 bases lying between them. The CDR3 runs 16 residues. As DNA, the CDR3 is TGTGCCAGCAGTTTATTGACAGCCTCTGGGGCCAACGTCCTGACTTTC. As protein: CASSLLTASGANVLTF. The whole variable domain, filled in from reference TRBV27 and TRBJ2-6, reads EAQVTQNPRYLITVTGKKLTVTCSQNMNHEYMSWYRQDPGLGLRQIYYSMNVEVTDKGDVPEGYKVSRKEKRNFPLILESPSPNQTSLYFCASSLLTASGANVLTFGAGSRLTVL.

This chain uses TRBV9 with TRBJ1-2; TRBD1 agrees at 8 bases. With V trimmed by 0 bases and J by 5 bases, 0 bases remained unmatched. The length of the CDR3 is 13 residues. Germline CDR1 is SGDLS and CDR2 is YYNGEE. The DNA for the CDR3 is TGTGCCAGCAGCGTAGGGACAGGGTATGGCTACACCTTC. Translating it yields CASSVGTGYGYTF.

The chain recombines TRBV5-1 with TRBJ2-1; perhaps TRBD2 as D (5 bases). CDR3 size: 12 residues. Germline assignment: CDR1 SGHRS and CDR2 YFSETQ. Deletions cut 4 bases from V and 3 bases from J, with 5 bases between. The CDR3 reads CASSEGYNEQFF. For the CDR3, the DNA is TGCGCCAGCAGCGAGGGCTACAATGAGCAGTTCTTC.

The sample holds one count of this clone. The chain is built from TRBV5-6 and TRBJ1-3; tentatively, D is TRBD1 (6 bases). Germline V gene sequence: CDR1 SGHDT, CDR2 YYEEEE. V gave up 1 base and J gave up 3 bases, with 17 bases separating them. The CDR3 has 17 amino acids. The CDR3 loop is CASSLRGGARYGNTIYF. CDR3 nucleotide sequence: TGTGCCAGCAGCTTGCGCGGGGGGGCCAGGTATGGAAACACCATATATTTT.

V and J are TRBV6-1 and TRBJ1-5; D not resolved. V lost 6 bases and J 3 bases, leaving 0 bases between the germline ends. Germline CDR1 is MNHNS and CDR2 is SASEGT. This CDR3 is 10 amino acids long. CDR3 residues: CASSNQPQHF. CDR3 nucleotides: TGTGCCAGCAGCAATCAGCCCCAGCATTTT.

The chain has TRBV9 and TRBJ2-3; 8 bases fit TRBD1. CDR3 size: 14 residues. V shed 6 bases and J 2 bases; nucleotides not matched to a gene: 5. Germline assignment: CDR1 SGDLS and CDR2 YYNGEE. The CDR3 sequence: CASMDRVHTDTQYF. CDR3 DNA: TGTGCCAGCATGGACAGGGTTCACACAGATACGCAGTATTTT. Supplemented by reference TRBV9 and TRBJ2-3, the full variable domain reads DSGVTQTPKHLITATGQRVTLRCSPRSGDLSVYWYQQSLDQGLQFLIQYYNGEERAKGNILERFSAQQFPDLHSELNLSSLELGDSALYFCASMDRVHTDTQYFGPGTRLTVL.

The chain recombines TRBV27 with TRBJ2-3; unclear D gene. Germline lookup yields CDR1 MNHEY and CDR2 SMNVEV (reference sequence). V lost 6 bases and J 0 bases, leaving 13 bases between the germline ends. This CDR3 region has 15 residues. CDR3 region: CASRDRFLSTDTQYF. The DNA of the CDR3 is TGTGCCAGCAGAGACCGCTTCCTTAGCACAGATACGCAGTATTTT.

J is TRBJ2-7 and V is TRBV28; 7 bases line up with TRBD1. The germline CDR1 and CDR2 sequences are MDHEN and SYDVKM. The CDR3 length is 15 residues. V was clipped by 3 bases and J by 4 bases; unmatched bases: 9. In DNA, the CDR3 is TGTGCCAGCAGTTTGATTCGAGGGGGCAAGTACGAGCAGTACTTC. Translating gives CASSLIRGGKYEQYF.

This clone showed up just once. The chain employs TRBV27 and TRBJ2-2; D might be TRBD1 (5 bases). Germline V gene sequence: CDR1 MNHEY, CDR2 SMNVEV (reference sequence). Trimming removed 6 bases from V and 4 bases from J, with 12 bases in between. This CDR3 comprises 14 residues. CDR3 nucleotide sequence: TGTGCCAGCAGGGTCGCAGGGCTCACCGGGGAGCTGTTTTTT. Its protein product is CASRVAGLTGELFF.

The gene calls are TRBV6-5 and TRBJ1-1, with D possibly TRBD1 on 5 matching bases. The ends were cut back, 0 bases at V and 0 bases at J, with 8 bases in the middle. CDR3 size: 15 residues. From germline, CDR1 is MNHEY and CDR2 SVGAGI. The DNA of the CDR3 is TGTGCCAGCAGTTACTCCACAGGTATGAACACTGAAGCTTTCTTT. This translates into CASSYSTGMNTEAFF.

This chain links TRBV7-9 with TRBJ2-2, with 9 bases that match TRBD2. V lost 3 bases and J lost 6; bases outside the gene matches: 11. Germline V gene sequence: CDR1 SEHNR, CDR2 FQNEAQ (reference sequence). The CDR3 has 17 amino acids. DNA of the CDR3: TGTGCCAGCAGCTTCCCCGGCGGCGGGAGGGTTTCCGGGGAGCTGTTTTTT. It specifies CASSFPGGGRVSGELFF.

This chain uses TRBV10-2 with TRBJ2-1, with D perhaps TRBD2 (5 bases). This CDR3 comprises 13 residues. Germline CDR1 and CDR2: WSHSY and SAAADI. Trimming stripped 2 bases from V and 6 bases from J, with 8 bases between. The CDR3 DNA reads as TGCGCCAGCAGTGAGACTAGTCTCAATGAGCAGTTCTTC. This codes for CASSETSLNEQFF.

This clone appeared a few times. The V call is TRBV5-4, the J call TRBJ2-7; TRBD1 or TRBD2 may be the D gene (5 bases each). The CDR3 sequence is 16 residues long. V lost 0 bases, J lost 5 bases, and 18 bases lay in between. Germline V gene sequence: CDR1 SGHNT, CDR2 YYREEE (reference sequence). CDR3 in amino acids: CASSLAGSGSQHEQYF. The CDR3 nucleotides read TGTGCCAGCAGCTTGGCGGGGTCAGGGAGTCAACACGAGCAGTACTTC.

This clone was picked up one time. The rearrangement links TRBV7-8 to TRBJ2-7, with 11 bases aligning to TRBD2. Germline V CDR1 and CDR2: SGHVS, FQNEAQ. The CDR3 extends over 16 amino acids. Trimming cost V 3 bases and J 3 bases; bases outside gene matches: 7. The CDR3 DNA reads TGTGCCAGCAGCTTCGCGACTAGCGGGGCTTACTACGAGCAGTACTTC. The encoded protein is CASSFATSGAYYEQYF.

The gene calls are TRBV5-1 and TRBJ2-7; a possible D gene is TRBD2 (6 bases). The germline V gene has CDR1 SGHRS and CDR2 YFSETQ. The CDR3 is 15 residues long. Trimming removed 0 bases from V and 0 bases from J, with 10 bases in between. The CDR3 sequence: CASSLAGESSYEQYF. Here the CDR3 DNA reads TGCGCCAGCAGCTTGGCGGGGGAGAGCTCCTACGAGCAGTACTTC.

The chain carries TRBV7-9 and TRBJ2-2, with D possibly being TRBD2 (5 bases). This CDR3 region has 16 residues. With 5 bases removed from V and 0 bases from J, the gap between germline ends came to 13 bases. Germline assignment: CDR1 SEHNR and CDR2 FQNEAQ (reference sequence). The CDR3 is CASSPPLGANTGELFF. The CDR3 DNA sequence: TGTGCCAGCAGCCCCCCCCTGGGAGCGAACACCGGGGAGCTGTTTTTT.

The CDR3 DNA is TGTGCCAGTAAATCCAATTCCAAAAACATTCAGTACTTC. Its protein product is CASKSNSKNIQYF. The chain links TRBV19 to TRBJ2-4; D is unresolved. Germline V CDR1 and CDR2: LNHDA, SQIVND (reference sequence). This CDR3 comprises 13 residues. V lost 7 bases to trimming and J lost 2 bases, with 9 bases between them.

The chain recombines TRBV7-8 with TRBJ2-7; TRBD2 is a possible D gene (6 bases). V lost 1 base and J 2 bases, leaving 12 bases between the germline ends. CDR1 is SGHVS and CDR2 is FQNEAQ in the germline V gene. The CDR3 is 15 amino acids. The CDR3 sequence: CASSLGGRGAYEQYF. In DNA, the CDR3 is TGTGCCAGCAGCTTAGGAGGGCGGGGTGCCTACGAGCAGTACTTC.

The genes are TRBV2 and TRBJ1-1; D remains unclear. From germline, CDR1 is SNHLY and CDR2 FYNNEI. V lost 2 bases to trimming and J lost 1 base, with 8 bases between them. The CDR3 consists of 14 residues. CDR3 sequence: CASSEMSGNTEAFF. The CDR3 DNA is TGTGCCAGCAGTGAAATGTCAGGGAACACTGAAGCTTTCTTT. Looking up the rest from reference TRBV2 and TRBJ1-1 gives the full variable domain: EPEVTQTPSHQVTQMGQEVILRCVPISNHLYFYWYRQILGQKVEFLVSFYNNEISEKSEIFDDQFSVERPDGSNFTLKIRSTKLEDSAMYFCASSEMSGNTEAFFGQGTRLTVV.

V usage is TRBV10-1 and J usage is TRBJ1-4; 7 bases align to TRBD1. The germline V gene encodes CDR1 WNHNN and CDR2 SYGVQD (reference sequence). CDR3 length: 15 residues. After removal of 0 bases from V and 8 bases from J, the junction contained 6 bases not matched to a gene. Here the CDR3 reads CASSESRQGQEKLFF. CDR3 DNA sequence: TGCGCCAGCAGTGAGTCGCGACAGGGCCAGGAAAAACTGTTTTTT.

V and J are TRBV6-6 and TRBJ2-3, with D unresolved. Trimming took 0 bases from V and 6 from J, leaving 7 bases between them. The V gene's germline CDR1 is MNHNY and CDR2 SVGAGI (reference sequence). This CDR3 contains 13 residues. The CDR3, as DNA: TGTGCCAGCAGTTACTCCGAGGTGGATACGCAGTATTTT. Translated: CASSYSEVDTQYF.

The chain carries TRBV4-3 and TRBJ2-5; D may be TRBD2 (6 bases). The J call is in doubt because the DNA end fits TRBJ2-7 better. The CDR3 spans 15 residues. Germline V gene lookup returns CDR1 LGHNA and CDR2 YSLEER. Here the CDR3 DNA reads TGCGCCAGCAGCCAAGGGCCGGGGGAGGCCTACGAGCAGTACTTC. As protein: CASSQGPGEAYEQYF.

By share of the sample, this clone is medium-sized. The gene calls are TRBV4-2 and TRBJ2-5; no clear D gene. The V gene's germline CDR1 is LGHNA and CDR2 YNFKEQ. The CDR3 covers 14 residues. V was clipped by 1 base and J by 2 bases, with 8 bases between them. The CDR3 protein is CASSQVGPQETQYF. CDR3 bases: TGTGCCAGCAGCCAAGTAGGACCACAAGAGACCCAGTACTTC.